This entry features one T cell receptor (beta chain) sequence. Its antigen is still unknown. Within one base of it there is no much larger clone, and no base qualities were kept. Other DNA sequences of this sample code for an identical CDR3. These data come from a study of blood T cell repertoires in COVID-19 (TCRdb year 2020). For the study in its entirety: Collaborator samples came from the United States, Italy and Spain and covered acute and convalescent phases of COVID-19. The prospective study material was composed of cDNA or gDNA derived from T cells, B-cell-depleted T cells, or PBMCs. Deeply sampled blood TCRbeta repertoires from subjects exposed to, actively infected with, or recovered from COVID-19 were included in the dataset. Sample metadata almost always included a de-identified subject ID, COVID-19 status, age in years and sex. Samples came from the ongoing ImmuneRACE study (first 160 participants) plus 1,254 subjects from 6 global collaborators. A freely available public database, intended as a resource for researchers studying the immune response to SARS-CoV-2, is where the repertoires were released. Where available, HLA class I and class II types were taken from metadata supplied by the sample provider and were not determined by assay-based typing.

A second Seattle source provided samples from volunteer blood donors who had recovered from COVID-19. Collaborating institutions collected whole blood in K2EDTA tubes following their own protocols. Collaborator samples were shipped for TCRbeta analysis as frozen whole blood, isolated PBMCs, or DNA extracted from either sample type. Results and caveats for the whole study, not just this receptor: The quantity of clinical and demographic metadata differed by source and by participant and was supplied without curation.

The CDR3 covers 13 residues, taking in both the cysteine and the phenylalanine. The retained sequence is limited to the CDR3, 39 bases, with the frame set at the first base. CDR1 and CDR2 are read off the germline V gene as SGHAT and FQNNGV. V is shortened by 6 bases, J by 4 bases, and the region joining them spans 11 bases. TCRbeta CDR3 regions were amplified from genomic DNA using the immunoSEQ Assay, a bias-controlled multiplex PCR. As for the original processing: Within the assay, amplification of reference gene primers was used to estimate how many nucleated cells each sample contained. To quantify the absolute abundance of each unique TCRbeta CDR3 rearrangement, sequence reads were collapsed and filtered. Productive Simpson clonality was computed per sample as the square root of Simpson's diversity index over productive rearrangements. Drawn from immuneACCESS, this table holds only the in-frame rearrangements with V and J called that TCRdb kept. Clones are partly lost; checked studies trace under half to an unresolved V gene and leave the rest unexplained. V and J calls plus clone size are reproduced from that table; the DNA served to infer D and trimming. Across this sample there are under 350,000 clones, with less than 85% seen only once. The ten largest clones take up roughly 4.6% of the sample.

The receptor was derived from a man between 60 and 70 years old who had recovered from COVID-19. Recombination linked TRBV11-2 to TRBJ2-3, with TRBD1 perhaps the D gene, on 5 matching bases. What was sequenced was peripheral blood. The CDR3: CASSRAGPDTQYF. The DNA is TGTGCCAGCAGTAGAGCAGGGCCAGATACGCAGTATTTT.